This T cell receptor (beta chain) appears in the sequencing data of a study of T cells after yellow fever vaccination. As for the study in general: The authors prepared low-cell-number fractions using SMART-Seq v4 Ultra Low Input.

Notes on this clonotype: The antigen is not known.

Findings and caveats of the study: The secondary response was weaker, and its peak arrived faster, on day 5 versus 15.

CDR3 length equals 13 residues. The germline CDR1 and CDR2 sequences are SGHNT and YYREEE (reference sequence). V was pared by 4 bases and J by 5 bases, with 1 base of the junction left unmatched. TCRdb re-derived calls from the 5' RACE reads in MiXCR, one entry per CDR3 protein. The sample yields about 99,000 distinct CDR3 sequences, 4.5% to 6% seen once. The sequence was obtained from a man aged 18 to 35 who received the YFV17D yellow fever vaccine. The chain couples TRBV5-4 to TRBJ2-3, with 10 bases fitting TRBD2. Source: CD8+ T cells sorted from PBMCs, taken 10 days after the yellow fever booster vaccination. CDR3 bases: TGTGCCAGCAGCGGACTAGCGGAAGATACGCAGTATTTT. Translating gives CASSGLAEDTQYF.